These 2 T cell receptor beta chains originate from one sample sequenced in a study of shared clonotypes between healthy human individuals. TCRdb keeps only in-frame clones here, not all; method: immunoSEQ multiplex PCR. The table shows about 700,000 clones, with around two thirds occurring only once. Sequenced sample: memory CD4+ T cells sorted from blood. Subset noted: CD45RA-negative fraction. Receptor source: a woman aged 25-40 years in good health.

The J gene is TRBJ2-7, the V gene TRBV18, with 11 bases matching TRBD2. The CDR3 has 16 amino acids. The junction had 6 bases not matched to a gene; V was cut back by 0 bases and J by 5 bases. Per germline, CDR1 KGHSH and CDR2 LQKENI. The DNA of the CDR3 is TGTGCCAGCTCACCACCGATAGCGGGAGGGCCCCACGAGCAGTACTTC. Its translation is CASSPPIAGGPHEQYF.

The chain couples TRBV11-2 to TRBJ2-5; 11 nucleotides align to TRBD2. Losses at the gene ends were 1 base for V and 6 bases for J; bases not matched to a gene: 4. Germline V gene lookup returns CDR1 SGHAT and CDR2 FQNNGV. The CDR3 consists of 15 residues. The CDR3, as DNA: TGTGCCAGCAGCTTAGGCCTAGCGGGAGGAAAGACCCAGTACTTC. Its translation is CASSLGLAGGKTQYF.